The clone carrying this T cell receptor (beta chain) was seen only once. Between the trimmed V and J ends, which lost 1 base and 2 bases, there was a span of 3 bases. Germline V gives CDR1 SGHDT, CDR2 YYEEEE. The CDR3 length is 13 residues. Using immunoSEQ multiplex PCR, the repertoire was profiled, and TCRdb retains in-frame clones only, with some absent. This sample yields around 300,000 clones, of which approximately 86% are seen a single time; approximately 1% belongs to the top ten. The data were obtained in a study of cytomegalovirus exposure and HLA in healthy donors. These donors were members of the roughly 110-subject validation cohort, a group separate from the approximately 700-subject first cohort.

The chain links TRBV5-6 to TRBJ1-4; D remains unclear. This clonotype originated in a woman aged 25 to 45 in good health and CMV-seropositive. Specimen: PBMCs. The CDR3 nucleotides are TGTGCCAGCAGCTTGTCCACTAATGAAAAACTGTTTTTT. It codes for CASSLSTNEKLFF.